The 28 T cell receptor beta chains presented below share a single source sample, sequenced in a study of T cells in Graves' hyperthyroidism and ophthalmopathy. RNA transcripts served as the template for amplifying TCR beta CDR3 regions. Initially, a first-round RT-PCR of the TCR CDR3 employed the HTBI primer set. TCRdb redid the calling of the multiplex PCR reads with MiXCR, one entry per CDR3 protein. The sample consists of more than 450,000 distinct CDR3 sequences, just under 20% of them appearing once. The specimen was blood. The receptor set was obtained from a middle-aged man with Graves' ophthalmopathy.

This clonotype was picked up a small number of times. The chain links TRBV20-1 to TRBJ2-1; no firm D call. The CDR3 spans 13 residues. V was trimmed by 4 bases and J by 0 bases, leaving 7 bases between them. The germline gives CDR1 DFQATT, CDR2 SNEGSKA (reference sequence). CDR3 nucleotides: TGCAGTGCTACCTTTAGCTCCTACAATGAGCAGTTCTTC. Translated, it gives CSATFSSYNEQFF.

The chain recombines TRBV6-1 with TRBJ2-3, with D tentatively TRBD2 (7 bases). V lost 3 bases and J 3 bases, leaving 13 bases between the germline ends. CDR1 is MNHNS and CDR2 is SASEGT in the germline V gene. This CDR3 region has 15 residues. The CDR3 bases are TGTGCCAGCAGTGAGCTGGGGGGGCGGACAGATACGCAGTATTTT. Protein: CASSELGGRTDTQYF.

This clonotype was found many times. This rearrangement joins TRBV2 to TRBJ2-5; 8 bases match TRBD2. After removal of 6 bases from V and 2 bases from J, the junction contained 11 bases not matched to a gene. Germline V gene sequence: CDR1 SNHLY, CDR2 FYNNEI. The length of the CDR3 is 16 residues. CDR3 sequence reads: CASRERTSSLQETQYF. CDR3 bases: TGTGCCAGCAGAGAGAGGACTAGCAGTCTACAAGAGACCCAGTACTTC.

In this sample, this clonotype turned up a few times. The chain links TRBV20-1 to TRBJ1-1, with no clear D. Trimming stripped 2 bases from V and 4 bases from J, with 5 bases between. The germline V gene encodes CDR1 DFQATT and CDR2 SNEGSKA (reference sequence). The CDR3 is 11 amino acids. The DNA for the CDR3 is TGCAGTGCTAGAAGCGGCACTGAAGCTTTCTTT. It translates to CSARSGTEAFF.

This clonotype has a count of ten or more. This chain links TRBV5-8 with TRBJ1-1, with a tentative D call TRBD1 (5 bases). Germline V gene data show CDR1 as SGHTS and CDR2 as YDEGEE. This CDR3 has 13 amino acids. The V end was cut by 9 bases, the J end by 4 bases, with 16 bases between. The CDR3 DNA sequence: TGTGCCACCGAAACGGGACCGCTCACTGAAGCTTTCTTT. It encodes CATETGPLTEAFF.

This clonotype was counted a few times. This rearrangement joins TRBV5-1 to TRBJ2-1; 7 nucleotides align to TRBD2. Per germline, CDR1 SGHRS and CDR2 YFSETQ. J gave up 0 bases and V 0 bases, and 12 bases lay outside the gene matches. The CDR3 totals 19 residues. CDR3 loop: CASSLASGATLISYNEQFF. CDR3 nucleotides: TGCGCCAGCAGCTTGGCCAGCGGGGCGACCTTGATCTCCTACAATGAGCAGTTCTTC.

The table lists this clonotype with many counts. This chain uses TRBV5-1 with TRBJ2-3; TRBD2 matches at 8 bases. The germline gives CDR1 SGHRS, CDR2 YFSETQ. There are 13 residues in the CDR3. J gave up 6 bases and V 4 bases, and 4 bases lay outside the gene matches. The CDR3 is CASSPGLVDTQYF. The DNA for the CDR3 is TGCGCCAGCAGCCCGGGACTAGTCGATACGCAGTATTTT.

This clonotype was seen many times. This chain links TRBV18 with TRBJ2-4; TRBD1 matches at 9 bases. The CDR3 sequence is 14 residues long. The germline V gene has CDR1 KGHSH and CDR2 LQKENI. With V trimmed by 3 bases and J by 9 bases, 6 bases remained unmatched. The CDR3 spells CASSPRTGETIQYF. The CDR3 nucleotides are TGTGCCAGCTCACCCAGGACAGGGGAGACCATTCAGTACTTC.

V is TRBV10-3 and J is TRBJ2-6; 9 bases are shared with TRBD1. Trimming took 6 bases from V and 2 from J; bases not matched to a gene: 8. This CDR3 contains 17 residues. Per germline, CDR1 ENHRY and CDR2 SYGVKD. CDR3 in DNA: TGTGCCATCAGGTCGGGACAGGGAAGCGCTGGGGCCAACGTCCTGACTTTC. Protein sequence: CAIRSGQGSAGANVLTF.

The chain joins TRBV5-1 to TRBJ2-7; no clear D gene. Germline V gene data show CDR1 as SGHRS and CDR2 as YFSETQ. Trimming pared 10 bases from V and 4 bases from J, leaving 6 bases between. The CDR3 has 9 residues. The CDR3 DNA follows: TGCGCCGGCCAGTACGAGCAGTACTTC. Its protein product is CAGQYEQYF.

This clonotype was recorded at least ten times. This chain links TRBV7-9 with TRBJ2-7; maybe TRBD1 (6 bases). V was shortened by 5 bases and J by 2 bases, with 13 bases between the two germline ends. The CDR3 consists of 14 residues. Germline V CDR1 and CDR2: SEHNR, FQNEAQ (reference sequence). For the CDR3, the DNA is TGTGCCAGCAGCCCCCGGGACACCGCCTACGAGCAGTACTTC. Translating it yields CASSPRDTAYEQYF.

The V gene is TRBV6-1, the J gene TRBJ2-4; 13 bases are shared with TRBD2. This CDR3 has 14 amino acids. The ends lost 6 bases at V and 8 bases at J; junction bases unmatched: 4. Germline V lookup: CDR1 MNHNS, CDR2 SASEGT. DNA for the CDR3: TGTGCCAGCAGCCTGACTAGCGGGGGGTACATTCAGTACTTC. As protein: CASSLTSGGYIQYF.

The V and J genes are TRBV27 and TRBJ2-7; D remains unclear. This CDR3 has 14 residues. V lost 7 bases and J 2 bases, leaving 15 bases between the germline ends. Germline V lookup: CDR1 MNHEY, CDR2 SMNVEV (reference sequence). The CDR3 region is CASTAPNNPYEQYF. The CDR3, as DNA: TGTGCCAGCACTGCCCCGAATAACCCCTACGAGCAGTACTTC.

This clonotype was seen a few times. The V gene is TRBV6-4, the J gene TRBJ1-4; D gene ambiguous. The V and J ends lost 2 bases and 0 bases respectively, with 10 bases between them. The germline gives CDR1 MRHNA, CDR2 SNTAGT. CDR3 length: 16 amino acids. DNA of the CDR3: TGTGCCAGCAGTGACGTTGGCCTACCAACTAATGAAAAACTGTTTTTT. Amino acids: CASSDVGLPTNEKLFF.

This clonotype was observed many times. The chain joins TRBV28 to TRBJ2-7; TRBD2 agrees at 10 bases. CDR1 MDHEN and CDR2 SYDVKM come from the germline V gene. The CDR3 runs 16 residues. The trim removed 6 bases at V and 7 bases at J, leaving 15 bases unmatched. CDR3 in amino acids: CASRQRGLAGVQEQYF. CDR3 coding DNA: TGTGCCAGCAGACAGAGGGGGCTAGCGGGAGTACAAGAGCAGTACTTC.

This chain joins TRBV20-1 and TRBJ1-1; the D is unclear. This CDR3 region has 14 residues. Between the trimmed V and J ends, which lost 5 bases and 7 bases, there was a span of 20 bases. The germline V gene encodes CDR1 DFQATT and CDR2 SNEGSKA (reference sequence). CDR3 loop: CSAGPPRGKGEAFF. In DNA form, the CDR3 reads TGCAGTGCTGGACCCCCACGGGGTAAGGGTGAAGCTTTCTTT.

This clonotype came up many times. The rearrangement links TRBV28 to TRBJ2-5; D possibly corresponds to TRBD2 (6 bases). V was trimmed by 6 bases and J by 4 bases, leaving 15 bases between them. CDR3 size: 14 residues. Germline loops: CDR1 MDHEN, CDR2 SYDVKM. CDR3 nucleotide sequence: TGTGCCAGCAGCTCCCTCGGGGGAGGAGAGACCCAGTACTTC. Protein sequence: CASSSLGGGETQYF.

This sequence joins TRBV28 and TRBJ2-7; D might be TRBD1 (6 bases). V was cut by 6 bases and J by 0 bases, with 12 bases left in between. Germline V gene data show CDR1 as MDHEN and CDR2 as SYDVKM. The CDR3 runs to 14 residues. DNA for the CDR3: TGTGCCAGCAGACCCACAGGGCCCTCCTACGAGCAGTACTTC. This encodes CASRPTGPSYEQYF.

In regard to this clonotype: A much bigger clone sits one base away, suggesting this may be a read error. The J gene is TRBJ2-2, the V gene TRBV7-2, with TRBD2 matching 11 bases. Germline values: CDR1 SGHTA, CDR2 FQGNSA. The CDR3 contains 18 residues. V shed 8 bases and J 3 bases; nucleotides not matched to a gene: 14. CDR3 protein: CASGSGLLAGVDTGELFF. The CDR3 nucleotides are TGTGCCAGCGGCTCAGGACTACTAGCGGGAGTTGACACCGGGGAGCTGTTTTTT.

The table lists this clonotype with a few counts. J is TRBJ1-3 and V is TRBV6-1; D not certain. V gave up 4 bases and J gave up 0 bases, with 10 bases separating them. This CDR3 has 15 amino acids. The germline V gene has CDR1 MNHNS and CDR2 SASEGT. CDR3 in amino acids: CASSANDGSGNTIYF. In DNA form, the CDR3 reads TGTGCCAGCAGTGCCAACGATGGCTCTGGAAACACCATATATTTT.

This clonotype was seen only a few times. This rearrangement joins TRBV19 to TRBJ2-2; D is undetermined. The CDR3 covers 12 residues. V was trimmed by 9 bases and J by 1 base, leaving 6 bases between them. Per the germline V gene, CDR1 is LNHDA and CDR2 is SQIVND (reference sequence). The chain's CDR3 is CASLMNTGELFF. The CDR3 DNA reads TGTGCCAGCCTCATGAACACCGGGGAGCTGTTTTTT.

This clonotype was detected many times. The chain carries TRBV30 and TRBJ1-4; 8 bases are a match to TRBD1. Germline V gene sequence: CDR1 GTSNPN, CDR2 SVGIG (reference sequence). V lost 8 bases to trimming and J lost 6 bases; unmatched junction nucleotides: 8. This CDR3 region has 13 residues. In DNA form, the CDR3 reads TGTGCCATAGACAGGGGCGGGGATGAAAAACTGTTTTTT. Encoded protein: CAIDRGGDEKLFF.

This clonotype appeared a few times. The chain employs TRBV20-1 and TRBJ1-2; D is undetermined. V was trimmed by 0 bases and J by 8 bases, leaving 25 bases between them. The CDR3 runs to 17 residues. Looked up from germline, CDR1 is DFQATT and CDR2 is SNEGSKA (reference sequence). CDR3 region: CSARDRFGRAGLRGYTF. The DNA of the CDR3 is TGCAGTGCTAGAGATCGGTTCGGGAGGGCAGGTCTAAGGGGCTACACCTTC.

The table lists this clonotype with many counts. The V and J genes are TRBV6-6 and TRBJ2-7; possibly TRBD2 for D (5 bases). Trimming took 0 bases from V and 0 from J, leaving 9 bases between them. The CDR3 has 15 residues. CDR1 MNHNY and CDR2 SVGAGI come from the germline V gene (reference sequence). The CDR3 DNA sequence: TGTGCCAGCAGTTACTCGGGAGATGGCTCCTACGAGCAGTACTTC. Translated: CASSYSGDGSYEQYF.

V usage is TRBV7-8 and J usage is TRBJ1-2, with TRBD1 as a possible D gene (5 bases). CDR1 and CDR2 (germline): SGHVS, FQNEAQ. This CDR3 has 14 amino acids. Trimming left V 4 bases short and J 4 bases short, with 13 bases between. CDR3 DNA: TGTGCCAGCAGCTCAACAAGAAGGGGCTATGGCTACACCTTC. The encoded protein is CASSSTRRGYGYTF.

This clonotype has ten or more counts. This chain links TRBV4-1 with TRBJ2-1; TRBD2 aligns across 10 bases. This CDR3 region has 20 residues. The germline CDR1 and CDR2 sequences are MGHRA and YSYEKL. Trimming took 2 bases from V and 5 from J; bases not matched to a gene: 18. In DNA form, the CDR3 reads TGCGCCAGCAGCCAAAATCGACTAGCGGGCACCCACTATTCAAACAATGAGCAGTTCTTC. Protein product: CASSQNRLAGTHYSNNEQFF.

The CDR3 region has the DNA TGTGCCAGCACTACGACTAGCGGGGACTACACCGGGGAGCTGTTTTTT. Translation: CASTTTSGDYTGELFF. The rearrangement uses TRBV12-3 or TRBV12-4 and TRBJ2-2; 11 positions match TRBD2. This CDR3 is 16 amino acids long. V lost 7 bases and J lost 3; bases outside the gene matches: 7.

As concerns this clonotype: A much larger clonotype is one base distant, so this may be a read error. V gene TRBV12-3 or TRBV12-4 combines with J gene TRBJ2-5; D ambiguous. The CDR3 length is 13 residues. The ends were cut back, 4 bases at V and 5 bases at J, with 11 bases in the middle. CDR3 sequence reads: CASSSPRAETQYF. CDR3 DNA sequence: TGTGCCAGCAGTTCCCCCCGGGCGGAGACCCAGTACTTC.